This T cell receptor beta chain was found in a study of beta chain features in type 1 diabetes. Study-level background: Healthy donors and patients showed comparable age, gender and cell yields.

Study-level points and caveats: When Type 1 diabetes patients were examined, their TCRB CDR3s proved moderately but significantly shorter in all four CD4+ subsets. In comparison with healthy donors, patients had naive, central memory and Treg TCRB repertoires that appeared more similar. The VDJ junctions of type 1 diabetes patients carried fewer insertions and more deletions.

This clone was recorded once. As yet, its antigen is unknown. All of the isolated RNA was reverse transcribed, so expressed TCRB transcripts were sequenced. The method was immunoSEQ multiplex PCR; TCRdb's version includes in-frame clones alone and lacks a portion of them. The profile shows about 900,000 clones, 17% of them singletons. The germline V gene encodes CDR1 SGHDN and CDR2 FVKESK. The CDR3 sequence is 14 residues long. The trim removed 4 bases at V and 4 bases at J, leaving 2 bases unmatched. Input material: naive CD4+ T cells from blood. The rearrangement uses TRBV14 and TRBJ1-5, with 9 positions matching TRBD1. The origin of this receptor is a young woman in good health. The CDR3 is CASSRGTGNQPQHF. Written as DNA, the CDR3 is TGTGCCAGCAGCCGCGGGACAGGGAATCAGCCCCAGCATTTT. The variable domain in full, with the rest retrieved from reference TRBV14 and TRBJ1-5, is EAGVTQFPSHSVIEKGQTVTLRCDPISGHDNLYWYRRVMGKEIKFLLHFVKESKQDESGMPNNRFLAERTGGTYSTLKVQPAELEDSGVYFCASSRGTGNQPQHFGDGTRLSIL.